In its sample, the clone carrying this T cell receptor beta chain was seen a few times. Germline V gene data show CDR1 as SQVTM and CDR2 as ANQGSEA. The CDR3 contains 15 residues. Unmatched junction bases numbered 6, after V lost 4 bases and J lost 1 base. This sample is drawn from a study of blood T cell repertoires in COVID-19. Background on the study: From T cells, B-cell-depleted T cells, or PBMCs came the material, which was cDNA or gDNA.

Seattle patients were enrolled during active infection and followed longitudinally. Per the original methods: Estimation of nucleated cell counts relied on the amplification of reference gene primers. Generated by immunoSEQ multiplex PCR, the TCRdb table keeps only in-frame clones and is missing some. D and trimming come from the DNA, and the V and J calls and clone size come from that table. This table has over 400,000 clones, around nine tenths appearing once. The receptor was derived from a woman aged 50 to 60 with COVID-19, enrolled during active disease. The rearrangement uses TRBV29-1 and TRBJ1-5; 8 bases fit TRBD1. The specimen was peripheral blood. Here the CDR3 reads CSVGPGGESNQPQHF. For the CDR3, the DNA is TGCAGCGTTGGGCCAGGGGGCGAAAGCAATCAGCCCCAGCATTTT. The whole variable domain, remainder taken from reference TRBV29-1 and TRBJ1-5, is SAVISQKPSRDICQRGTSLTIQCQVDSQVTMMFWYRQQPGQSLTLIATANQGSEATYESGFVIDKFPISRPNLTFSTLTVSNMSPEDSSIYLCSVGPGGESNQPQHFGDGTRLSIL.